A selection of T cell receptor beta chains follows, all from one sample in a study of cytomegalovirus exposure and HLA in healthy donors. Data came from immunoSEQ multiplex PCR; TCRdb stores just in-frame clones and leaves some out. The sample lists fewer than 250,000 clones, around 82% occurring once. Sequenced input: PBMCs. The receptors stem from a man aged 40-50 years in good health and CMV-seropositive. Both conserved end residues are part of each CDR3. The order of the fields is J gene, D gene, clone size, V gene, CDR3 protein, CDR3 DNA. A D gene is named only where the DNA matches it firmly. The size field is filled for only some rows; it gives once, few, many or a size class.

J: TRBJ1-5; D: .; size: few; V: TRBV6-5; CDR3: CASSYGQTGAQHF; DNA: TGTGCCAGCAGTTACGGACAAACGGGAGCCCAGCATTTT
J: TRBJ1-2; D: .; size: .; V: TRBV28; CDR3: CASSNPGPYGYTF; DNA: TGTGCCAGCAGTAACCCGGGTCCATATGGCTACACCTTC
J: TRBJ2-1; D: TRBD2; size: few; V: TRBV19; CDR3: CASSFYGTSGNNEQFF; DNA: TGTGCCAGTAGTTTTTACGGGACTAGCGGAAACAATGAGCAGTTCTTC
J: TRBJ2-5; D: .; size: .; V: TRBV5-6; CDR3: CASSPPGAGEETQYF; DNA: TGTGCCAGCAGCCCGCCCGGGGCAGGGGAGGAGACCCAGTACTTC
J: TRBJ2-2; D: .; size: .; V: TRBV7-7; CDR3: CASGGPANTGELFF; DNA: TGTGCTAGCGGAGGGCCGGCGAACACCGGGGAGCTGTTTTTT
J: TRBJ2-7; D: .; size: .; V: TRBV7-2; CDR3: CASSIRGYNEQYF; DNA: TGTGCCAGCAGCATCAGGGGTTACAACGAGCAGTACTTC
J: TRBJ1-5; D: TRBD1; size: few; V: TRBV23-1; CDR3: CASSLSRDRGERGNQPQHF; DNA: TGCGCCAGCAGTCTTTCCCGGGACAGGGGAGAAAGGGGCAATCAGCCCCAGCATTTT
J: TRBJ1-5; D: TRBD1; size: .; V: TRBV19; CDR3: CASDRGNQPQHF; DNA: TGTGCCAGCGACAGGGGCAATCAGCCCCAGCATTTT
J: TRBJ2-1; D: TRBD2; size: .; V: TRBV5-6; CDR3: CASRGGDLNEQFF; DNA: TGTGCCAGCAGGGGGGGGGATTTAAATGAGCAGTTCTTC
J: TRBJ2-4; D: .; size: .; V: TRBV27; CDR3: CASTSLGAKNSQYF; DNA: TGTGCCAGCACTTCCTTAGGGGCCAAAAACAGTCAGTACTTC
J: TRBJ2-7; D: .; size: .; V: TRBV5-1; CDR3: CASSADLLALHEQYF; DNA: TGCGCCAGCAGCGCGGACCTACTAGCTCTACACGAGCAGTACTTC
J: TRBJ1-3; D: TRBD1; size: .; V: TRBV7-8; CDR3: CASSLRGDRERFRSGNTIYF; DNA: TGTGCCAGCAGCCTTCGAGGAGACAGGGAGAGGTTCCGGTCTGGAAACACCATATATTTT
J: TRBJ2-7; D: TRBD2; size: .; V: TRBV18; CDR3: CASTLAGVGEQYF; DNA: TGTGCCAGCACTCTAGCGGGAGTGGGGGAGCAGTACTTC
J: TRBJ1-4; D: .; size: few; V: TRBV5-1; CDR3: CASSLASNEKLFF; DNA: TGCGCCAGCAGCTTGGCTAGCAATGAAAAACTGTTTTTT
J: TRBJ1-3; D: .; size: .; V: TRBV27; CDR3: CASPEGGSSGNTIYF; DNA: TGTGCCAGCCCCGAAGGGGGAAGCTCTGGAAACACCATATATTTT
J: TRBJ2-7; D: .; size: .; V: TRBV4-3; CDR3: CASSQEGGAQAQMYF; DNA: TGCGCCAGCAGCCAGGAAGGAGGGGCACAGGCGCAGATGTACTTC
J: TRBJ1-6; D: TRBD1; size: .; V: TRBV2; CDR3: CASRPGQGVLNSPLHF; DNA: TGTGCCAGCAGGCCGGGACAGGGGGTTCTGAATTCACCCCTCCACTTT
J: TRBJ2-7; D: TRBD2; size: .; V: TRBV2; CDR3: CASSEGLAERSSYEQYF; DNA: TGTGCCAGCAGTGAGGGACTAGCGGAACGCTCCTCCTACGAGCAGTACTTC
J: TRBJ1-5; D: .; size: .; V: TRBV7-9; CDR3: CASSLGREQPQHF; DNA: TGTGCCAGCAGCTTAGGCAGGGAACAGCCCCAGCATTTT
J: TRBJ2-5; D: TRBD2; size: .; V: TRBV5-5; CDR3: CASSLVSSGSFQETQYF; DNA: TGTGCCAGCAGCTTGGTGTCTAGCGGATCATTCCAAGAGACCCAGTACTTC
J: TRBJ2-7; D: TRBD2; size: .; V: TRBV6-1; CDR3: CAAKRLGGGYEQYF; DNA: TGTGCCGCTAAACGATTGGGGGGGGGCTACGAGCAGTACTTC
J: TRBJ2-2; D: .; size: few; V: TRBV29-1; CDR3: CSVLLDSTGELFF; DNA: TGCAGCGTCTTGTTGGACAGCACCGGGGAGCTGTTTTTT